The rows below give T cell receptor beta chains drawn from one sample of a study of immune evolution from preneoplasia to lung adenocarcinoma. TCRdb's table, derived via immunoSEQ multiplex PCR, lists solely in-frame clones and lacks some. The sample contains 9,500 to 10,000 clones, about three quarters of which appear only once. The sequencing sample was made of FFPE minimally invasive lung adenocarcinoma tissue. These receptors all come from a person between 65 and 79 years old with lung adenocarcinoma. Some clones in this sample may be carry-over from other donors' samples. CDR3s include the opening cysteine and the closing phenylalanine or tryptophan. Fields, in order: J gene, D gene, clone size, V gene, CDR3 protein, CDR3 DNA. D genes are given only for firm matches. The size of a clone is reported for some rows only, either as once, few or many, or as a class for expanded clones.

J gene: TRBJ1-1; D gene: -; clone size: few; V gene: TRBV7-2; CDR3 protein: CASRSTPGWTEAFF; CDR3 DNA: TGTGCCAGCAGATCTACTCCAGGGTGGACTGAAGCTTTCTTT
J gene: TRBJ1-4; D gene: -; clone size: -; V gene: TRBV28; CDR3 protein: CASSLYTGGFNEKLFF; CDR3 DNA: TGTGCCAGCAGTTTATATACGGGTGGCTTTAATGAAAAACTGTTTTTT
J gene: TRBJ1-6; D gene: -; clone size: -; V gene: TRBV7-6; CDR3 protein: CASSPSSGPDSPLHF; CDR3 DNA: TGTGCCAGCAGCCCCAGTTCGGGGCCGGATTCACCCCTCCACTTT
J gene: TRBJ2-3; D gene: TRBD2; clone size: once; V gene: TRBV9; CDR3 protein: CASSAGLARGTDTQYF; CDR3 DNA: TGTGCCAGCAGCGCAGGACTAGCTAGGGGCACAGATACGCAGTATTTT
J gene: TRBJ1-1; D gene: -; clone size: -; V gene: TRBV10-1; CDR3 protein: CASGGRVYTEAFF; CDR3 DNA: TGCGCCAGCGGGGGTAGGGTGTACACTGAAGCTTTCTTT
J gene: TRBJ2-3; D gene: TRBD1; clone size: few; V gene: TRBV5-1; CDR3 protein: CASSLRQGTDTQYF; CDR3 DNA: TGCGCCAGCAGCTTGAGACAGGGGACAGATACGCAGTATTTT
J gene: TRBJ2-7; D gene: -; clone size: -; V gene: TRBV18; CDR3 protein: CASSGDLYEQYF; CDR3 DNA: TGTGCCAGCTCAGGGGACCTCTACGAGCAGTACTTC
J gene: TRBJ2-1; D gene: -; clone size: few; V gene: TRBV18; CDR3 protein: CASSPTQYNEQFF; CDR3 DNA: TGTGCCAGCTCACCAACGCAGTACAATGAGCAGTTCTTC
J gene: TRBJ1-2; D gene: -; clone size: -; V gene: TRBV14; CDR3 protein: CASSQDGGAGRYTF; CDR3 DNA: TGTGCCAGCAGCCAAGATGGGGGGGCAGGCCGCTACACCTTC
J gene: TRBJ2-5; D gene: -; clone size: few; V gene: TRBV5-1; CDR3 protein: CASSLYLGETQYF; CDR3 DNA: TGCGCCAGCAGCTTGTATCTTGGGGAGACCCAGTACTTC
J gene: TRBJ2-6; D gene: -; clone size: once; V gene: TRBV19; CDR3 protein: CASSPAGPGANVLTF; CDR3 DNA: TGTGCCAGTAGTCCGGCGGGCCCTGGGGCCAACGTCCTGACTTTC
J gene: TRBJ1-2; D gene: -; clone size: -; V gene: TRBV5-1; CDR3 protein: CASSPAGGGDYGYTF; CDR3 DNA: TGCGCCAGCAGCCCCGCCGGGGGTGGGGACTATGGCTACACCTTC
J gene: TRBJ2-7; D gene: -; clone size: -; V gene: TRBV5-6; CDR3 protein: CASSLTYEQYF; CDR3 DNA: TGTGCCAGCAGCTTGACCTACGAGCAGTACTTC